The 2 T cell receptor beta chains below all came from one sample that was sequenced in a study of tumor-infiltrating lymphocytes in primary liver carcinoma (TCRdb year 2017). Blood RNA was extracted from unsorted whole blood using TRIzol reagent, and germline DNA was obtained with the DNeasy Blood & Tissue kit. The reads were generated on an Illumina HiSeq 2500. A constant-region primer and ProtoScript II reverse transcriptase were used to reverse-transcribe TCRbeta-specific cDNA from about 0.55 ug total RNA. Construction of the TCRbeta libraries relied on three nested rounds of multiplex PCR, following a slightly modified ARM-PCR procedure. The first two PCR rounds used multiplex TRBV1-TRBV30 forward primers with a Cbeta reverse primer, each for about 11 cycles. TCRdb cleaned the public reads at Q25 with fastp, built clones with MiXCR and kept in-frame beta chains. CDR3 protein sequences are deduplicated, and each keeps its most common genes and DNA. This sample lists a few hundred thousand distinct CDR3 sequences; 45% to 70% were detected once. The biggest ten clones account for about 15% of the sample.

Sequenced input: peripheral blood. The receptors shown here come from a woman aged 25 to 39 with primary liver carcinoma and hepatitis B virus infection.

The chain employs TRBV4-3 and TRBJ1-1, with 8 nucleotides matching TRBD1. Looked up from germline, CDR1 is LGHNA and CDR2 is YSLEER. V was clipped by 1 base and J by 5 bases; unmatched bases: 3. CDR3 length: 14 amino acids. CDR3 sequence (DNA): TGCGCCAGCAGCCAAGGGACAGGGTTTACTGAAGCTTTCTTT. Protein: CASSQGTGFTEAFF.

V and J are TRBV6-6 and TRBJ2-7, with TRBD2 identical over 8 bases. Germline-derived CDR1 and CDR2 are MNHNY and SVGAGI (reference sequence). With V trimmed by 2 bases and J by 3 bases, 15 bases remained unmatched. This CDR3 region has 18 residues. CDR3 sequence (DNA): TGTGCCAGCAGTTACCTCCGGGGACCAGCGGGAGAAATCTACGAGCAGTACTTC. It is translated as CASSYLRGPAGEIYEQYF.